The rows below give T cell receptor beta chains drawn from one sample of a study of CD8+CD57+ T cells in acquired aplastic anemia. TCRdb itself ran the reads through MiXCR, one entry per CDR3 protein. The repertoire has a few hundred thousand distinct CDR3 sequences, under 60% of them found once; the top ten carry under 1.5%. Sample: sorted CD4+, CD8+, or CD8+CD57+ T cells (not recorded which) from PBMCs. The source is a human donor with aplastic anemia. The CDR3 runs from the conserved cysteine through the conserved F or W. A D gene is named only where the DNA matches it firmly. Size values are once, few and many counts, or a class for expanded clones, and some rows have none.

J gene: TRBJ2-2; clone size: .; D gene: TRBD2; V gene: TRBV9; CDR3 length: 14; CDR3 protein: CASSVASGTGELFF; CDR3 DNA: TGTGCCAGCAGCGTAGCTAGCGGGACCGGGGAGCTGTTTTTT
J gene: TRBJ2-7; clone size: .; D gene: .; V gene: TRBV20-1; CDR3 length: 13; CDR3 protein: CSATPGTLYEQYF; CDR3 DNA: TGCAGTGCTACGCCGGGGACACTATACGAGCAGTACTTC
J gene: TRBJ2-2; clone size: .; D gene: TRBD2; V gene: TRBV7-8; CDR3 length: 16; CDR3 protein: CASSLGTSENTGELFF; CDR3 DNA: TGTGCCAGCAGCTTAGGGACTAGCGAGAACACCGGGGAGCTGTTTTTT
J gene: TRBJ2-7; clone size: .; D gene: TRBD2; V gene: TRBV5-1; CDR3 length: 14; CDR3 protein: CASSVGSGRDEQYF; CDR3 DNA: TGCGCCAGCAGCGTCGGTAGCGGGAGAGACGAGCAGTACTTC
J gene: TRBJ1-2; clone size: .; D gene: TRBD1; V gene: TRBV20-1; CDR3 length: 17; CDR3 protein: CSARAPGTEASNYGYTF; CDR3 DNA: TGCAGTGCTAGAGCCCCCGGGACAGAGGCTTCTAACTATGGCTACACCTTC
J gene: TRBJ2-1; clone size: few; D gene: .; V gene: TRBV20-1; CDR3 length: 14; CDR3 protein: CSASRLASSREQFF; CDR3 DNA: TGCAGTGCTAGTCGTCTAGCTTCGAGCCGAGAGCAGTTCTTC
J gene: TRBJ2-7; clone size: .; D gene: TRBD1; V gene: TRBV12-5; CDR3 length: 16; CDR3 protein: CASGLARGQVSYEQYF; CDR3 DNA: TGTGCTAGTGGTCTCGCGAGGGGACAGGTCTCCTACGAGCAGTACTTC
J gene: TRBJ1-6; clone size: .; D gene: .; V gene: TRBV19; CDR3 length: 17; CDR3 protein: CASSARTVSSYNSPLHF; CDR3 DNA: TGTGCCAGTAGTGCCCGGACAGTTAGCTCCTATAATTCACCCCTCCACTTT
J gene: TRBJ1-2; clone size: few; D gene: .; V gene: TRBV20-1; CDR3 length: 13; CDR3 protein: CSARPSGNYGYTF; CDR3 DNA: TGCAGTGCCCGACCCTCAGGGAACTATGGCTACACCTTC
J gene: TRBJ2-2; clone size: many; D gene: TRBD2; V gene: TRBV12-3/TRBV12-4; CDR3 length: 15; CDR3 protein: CASSFSGRALGELFF; CDR3 DNA: TGTGCCAGCAGTTTTAGCGGGAGGGCCCTCGGGGAGCTGTTTTTT
J gene: TRBJ1-5; clone size: once; D gene: .; V gene: TRBV2; CDR3 length: 14; CDR3 protein: CASMMGGRNQPQHF; CDR3 DNA: TGTGCCAGCATGATGGGGGGCCGAAATCAGCCCCAGCATTTT
J gene: TRBJ1-2; clone size: few; D gene: .; V gene: TRBV6-5; CDR3 length: 14; CDR3 protein: CASSYGGSNYGYTF; CDR3 DNA: TGTGCCAGCAGTTACGGTGGCAGTAACTATGGCTACACCTTC
J gene: TRBJ2-1; clone size: once; D gene: TRBD1; V gene: TRBV7-9; CDR3 length: 16; CDR3 protein: CASSARQGSSNWEQFF; CDR3 DNA: TGTGCCAGCAGTGCAAGACAGGGGTCGTCAAACTGGGAGCAGTTCTTC
J gene: TRBJ1-3; clone size: many; D gene: .; V gene: TRBV5-1; CDR3 length: 16; CDR3 protein: CASSLEGTYSGNTIYF; CDR3 DNA: TGCGCCAGCAGCTTGGAGGGGACTTACTCTGGAAACACCATATATTTT
J gene: TRBJ1-6; clone size: .; D gene: TRBD1; V gene: TRBV7-9; CDR3 length: 14; CDR3 protein: CASSSDRDNSPLHF; CDR3 DNA: TGTGCCAGCAGCTCAGACAGGGATAATTCACCCCTCCACTTT
J gene: TRBJ2-1; clone size: many; D gene: .; V gene: TRBV11-2; CDR3 length: 15; CDR3 protein: CASSWGRGTYNEQFF; CDR3 DNA: TGTGCCAGCAGCTGGGGCAGGGGCACCTACAATGAGCAGTTCTTC